Sequencing of this T cell receptor (beta chain) was carried out in a study of beta chain features in type 1 diabetes. Expressed TCRB transcripts were sequenced after all isolated RNA was converted to cDNA. This table comes from immunoSEQ multiplex PCR, and its TCRdb copy is limited to in-frame clones, with some not included. Found here are under 250,000 clones, 14% of them singletons; the top ten hold more than 0.02%. Sequencing used naive CD4+ T cells from blood. The receptor was isolated from a woman aged 40 to 50 in good health.

CDR3 residues: CASSRGTPTYNEQFF. The CDR3, as DNA: TGCGCCAGCAGTCGTGGGACACCTACCTACAATGAGCAGTTCTTC. The gene calls are TRBV10-1 and TRBJ2-1; maybe TRBD1 (6 bases). This CDR3 is 15 amino acids long. Germline loops: CDR1 WNHNN, CDR2 SYGVQD (reference sequence). The germline V and J ends were trimmed by 5 bases and 2 bases, with 13 bases remaining between them.